Listed here are 28 T cell receptor beta chains from one sample, sequenced in a study of blood T cell repertoires in COVID-19. TCRdb's copy holds only in-frame clones and misses some; the assay was immunoSEQ multiplex PCR. The repertoire holds over 350,000 clones, with just under 90% as singletons. Sequenced input: PBMCs or T cells enriched from blood (not recorded which). The receptors stem from a woman between 50 and 59 years old who had recovered from COVID-19.

This sequence joins TRBV6-5 and TRBJ2-7; 11 nucleotides match TRBD2. This CDR3 is built from 15 residues. Germline V gives CDR1 MNHEY, CDR2 SVGAGI. Unmatched junction bases numbered 8, after V lost 6 bases and J lost 4 bases. This chain's CDR3 is CASREILAGEYEQYF. CDR3 DNA: TGTGCCAGCAGGGAGATACTAGCGGGGGAATACGAGCAGTACTTC.

The chain employs TRBV28 and TRBJ1-5; 7 bases agree with TRBD1. Germline V gene lookup returns CDR1 MDHEN and CDR2 SYDVKM. The CDR3 has 16 amino acids. The V gene end was trimmed by 4 bases and the J gene end by 8 bases; junction bases not matched to a gene: 14. Here the CDR3 reads CASSSGGDSRLEPQHF. The CDR3 DNA is TGTGCCAGCAGTTCCGGCGGGGACAGTAGATTGGAGCCCCAGCATTTT.

There are many counts of this clone. The V gene is TRBV3-1 (or the pseudogene TRBV3-2), the J gene TRBJ1-1; 7 nucleotides match TRBD1. The trim removed 2 bases at V and 0 bases at J, leaving 0 bases unmatched. This CDR3 has 14 amino acids. The V gene's germline CDR1 is LGHDT and CDR2 YNNKEL (reference sequence). The CDR3 region is CASSQQGVNTEAFF. CDR3 coding DNA: TGTGCCAGCAGCCAACAGGGGGTGAACACTGAAGCTTTCTTT.

The chain has TRBV4-1 and TRBJ2-7, with a tentative D call TRBD2 (5 bases). The germline V gene encodes CDR1 MGHRA and CDR2 YSYEKL. V was shortened by 0 bases and J by 3 bases, with 12 bases between the two germline ends. This CDR3 is built from 15 residues. This CDR3 is CASSQDSTDYYEQYF. The DNA of the CDR3 is TGCGCCAGCAGCCAAGATAGCACTGACTACTACGAGCAGTACTTC.

The chain recombines TRBV5-4 with TRBJ1-1; tentative D call: TRBD1 (5 bases). V lost 4 bases, J lost 3 bases, and 13 bases lay in between. CDR1 is SGHNT and CDR2 is YYREEE in the germline V gene (reference sequence). There are 14 residues in the CDR3. This chain's CDR3 is CASSPQASDTEAFF. The CDR3, as DNA: TGTGCCAGCAGCCCACAGGCCTCGGACACTGAAGCTTTCTTT.

The chain employs TRBV28 and TRBJ2-7; 7 positions match TRBD2. Trimming cost V 3 bases and J 2 bases; bases outside gene matches: 7. The CDR3 is 15 residues long. The germline V gene has CDR1 MDHEN and CDR2 SYDVKM. The CDR3 here is CASSFSLAETYEQYF. The CDR3, as DNA: TGTGCCAGCAGTTTTAGCCTAGCGGAAACCTACGAGCAGTACTTC.

This chain links TRBV5-5 with TRBJ1-1; D gene uncertain. This CDR3 has 13 amino acids. Trimming left V 5 bases short and J 0 bases short, with 8 bases between. In germline, CDR1 is SGHKS, CDR2 YYEKEE (reference sequence). CDR3 in amino acids: CASSGEMNTEAFF. In nucleotides, the CDR3 is TGTGCCAGCAGTGGGGAGATGAACACTGAAGCTTTCTTT.

The chain combines TRBV28 with TRBJ1-4; D is undetermined. From germline, CDR1 is MDHEN and CDR2 SYDVKM. The CDR3 runs 13 residues. Trimming pared 2 bases from V and 11 bases from J, leaving 12 bases between. The DNA of the CDR3 is TGTGCCAGCAGTTTAAATATGGGCCAGAAACTGTTTTTT. Its translation: CASSLNMGQKLFF.

V gene TRBV2 combines with J gene TRBJ1-2, with unresolved D. The CDR3 spans 11 residues. Trimming took 5 bases from V and 5 from J, leaving 6 bases between them. Germline V gene lookup returns CDR1 SNHLY and CDR2 FYNNEI. The CDR3 nucleotides read TGTGCCAGCAGTTTGTCATATGGCTACACCTTC. It is translated as CASSLSYGYTF.

The genes are TRBV20-1 and TRBJ1-2, with 7 bases matching TRBD1. Germline loops: CDR1 DFQATT, CDR2 SNEGSKA (reference sequence). Losses at the gene ends were 3 bases for V and 4 bases for J; bases not matched to a gene: 2. The CDR3 sequence is 12 residues long. The CDR3 sequence is CSASAGGYGYTF. CDR3 sequence (DNA): TGCAGTGCTAGTGCAGGGGGCTATGGCTACACCTTC.

The chain employs TRBV19 and TRBJ2-2; TRBD2 might be the D (6 bases). The germline V gene encodes CDR1 LNHDA and CDR2 SQIVND (reference sequence). CDR3 length: 17 amino acids. The V end was cut by 4 bases, the J end by 1 base, with 16 bases between. The CDR3 protein is CASSSPSRGGNTGELFF. CDR3 nucleotides: TGTGCCAGTAGTAGCCCCTCCCGGGGAGGGAACACCGGGGAGCTGTTTTTT.

The chain recombines TRBV6-4 with TRBJ1-6; TRBD1 might be the D (5 bases). Looked up from germline, CDR1 is MRHNA and CDR2 is SNTAGT. The CDR3 contains 13 residues. V shed 3 bases and J shed 9 bases, with 9 bases lying between them. The CDR3 loop reads CASSEGETSPLHF. Written as DNA, the CDR3 is TGTGCCAGCAGTGAAGGGGAAACTTCACCCCTCCACTTT.

DNA for the CDR3: TGTGCCAGCAGTCCCACGGGGTCGGGGACCATATATTTT. Translated: CASSPTGSGTIYF. V usage is TRBV3-1 (or the pseudogene TRBV3-2) and J usage is TRBJ1-3; D is unresolved. The germline V gene encodes CDR1 LGHDT and CDR2 YNNKEL (reference sequence). The V end lost 6 bases, the J end lost 10 bases, and 16 bases lay between the germline ends. The CDR3 sequence is 13 residues long.

CDR3 nucleotides: TGTGCCAGCAGCTTGGGGCCTCAGGGCGGGGAGCTGTTTTTT. Translated: CASSLGPQGGELFF. This chain joins TRBV11-3 and TRBJ2-2; D might be TRBD1 (5 bases). Trimming removed 3 bases at V and 7 bases at J, with 12 bases between. The CDR3 covers 14 residues. The germline CDR1 and CDR2 sequences are SGHNT and YENEEA.

The chain links TRBV6-5 to TRBJ2-5; 9 nucleotides align to TRBD1. Trimming took 0 bases from V and 3 from J; bases not matched to a gene: 2. There are 15 residues in the CDR3. From germline, CDR1 is MNHEY and CDR2 SVGAGI. The CDR3 region is CASSYSGQGKETQYF. In DNA, the CDR3 is TGTGCCAGCAGTTACTCCGGACAGGGGAAAGAGACCCAGTACTTC.

The chain recombines TRBV6-5 with TRBJ2-3, with 9 bases that match TRBD2. J was trimmed by 5 bases and V by 6 bases; bases with no gene match: 9. In germline, CDR1 is MNHEY, CDR2 SVGAGI. The CDR3 runs to 15 residues. DNA of the CDR3: TGTGCCAGCAGGAAACTTAGCGGGGGCCTAGATACGCAGTATTTT. Translation gives CASRKLSGGLDTQYF.

J is TRBJ2-2 and V is TRBV5-1; the D gene is possibly TRBD2 (5 bases). The germline gives CDR1 SGHRS, CDR2 YFSETQ. V was clipped by 6 bases and J by 0 bases, with 9 bases between them. The CDR3 contains 14 residues. CDR3 nucleotide sequence: TGCGCCAGCATGGCCGGGACGAACACCGGGGAGCTGTTTTTT. It encodes CASMAGTNTGELFF.

The V call is TRBV29-1, the J call TRBJ2-7, with TRBD2 matching over 8 bases. CDR1 SQVTM and CDR2 ANQGSEA come from the germline V gene. Trimming cost V 4 bases and J 9 bases; bases outside gene matches: 5. The CDR3 runs 11 residues. The CDR3 sequence is CSVGGGQGQYF. The CDR3 nucleotides are TGCAGCGTTGGCGGGGGGCAGGGGCAGTACTTC.

This chain joins TRBV3-1 (or the pseudogene TRBV3-2) and TRBJ1-6; the match to TRBD1 covers 7 bases. The J segment lost 10 bases and the V segment lost 0 bases, leaving 6 bases of the junction unmatched. The CDR3 is made up of 15 amino acids. The germline CDR1 and CDR2 sequences are LGHDT and YNNKEL (reference sequence). Here the CDR3 reads CASSQESGRGSPLHF. CDR3 nucleotides: TGTGCCAGCAGCCAAGAGTCAGGCAGGGGGTCACCCCTCCACTTT.

The genes are TRBV5-4 and TRBJ1-3; TRBD1 might be the D (6 bases). Germline CDR1 SGHNT, CDR2 YYREEE (reference sequence). This CDR3 has 13 residues. The V gene lost 5 bases and the J gene lost 2 bases, with 8 bases spanning the gap. CDR3 sequence reads: CASSTGTGNTIYF. In DNA form, the CDR3 reads TGTGCCAGCAGTACAGGGACTGGAAACACCATATATTTT.

The chain links TRBV28 to TRBJ1-3; TRBD1 agrees at 7 bases. J was trimmed by 0 bases and V by 6 bases; bases with no gene match: 2. CDR3 length equals 14 residues. Germline loops: CDR1 MDHEN, CDR2 SYDVKM. This CDR3 is CASRGDSSGNTIYF. The CDR3, as DNA: TGTGCCAGCAGAGGGGACAGCTCTGGAAACACCATATATTTT.

J is TRBJ2-5 and V is TRBV7-2; 8 bases are a match to TRBD2. With 4 bases clipped from V and 4 bases from J, the junction kept 2 bases outside the gene matches. Per germline, CDR1 SGHTA and CDR2 FQGNSA. CDR3 length: 13 residues. This CDR3 reads CASSYGGAETQYF. CDR3 nucleotides: TGTGCCAGCAGCTACGGGGGGGCAGAGACCCAGTACTTC.

The chain carries TRBV10-3 and TRBJ1-1; TRBD1 aligns across 9 bases. The germline V gene encodes CDR1 ENHRY and CDR2 SYGVKD. V was pared by 5 bases and J by 6 bases, with 10 bases of the junction left unmatched. The CDR3 consists of 15 residues. CDR3 sequence reads: CAISNHGDRASEAFF. DNA for the CDR3: TGTGCCATCAGTAACCACGGGGACAGGGCCTCTGAAGCTTTCTTT.

This clone was counted once. V is TRBV30 and J is TRBJ2-3, with D maybe TRBD1 (5 bases). Trimming stripped 0 bases from V and 6 bases from J, with 10 bases between. Germline lookup yields CDR1 GTSNPN and CDR2 SVGIG (reference sequence). The CDR3 totals 13 residues. CDR3 in amino acids: CAWSVSGADTQYF. The CDR3 region has the DNA TGTGCCTGGAGTGTATCTGGGGCGGATACGCAGTATTTT.

The chain has TRBV30 and TRBJ1-1; D remains ambiguous. Trimming pared 6 bases from V and 3 bases from J, leaving 17 bases between. This CDR3 is 14 amino acids long. Germline V gives CDR1 GTSNPN, CDR2 SVGIG (reference sequence). CDR3 sequence reads: CACAPERSYTEAFF. In DNA form, the CDR3 reads TGTGCCTGCGCCCCAGAGAGGTCTTACACTGAAGCTTTCTTT.

V is TRBV6-5 and J is TRBJ1-2; D is undetermined. This CDR3 is 15 amino acids long. Trimming took 5 bases from V and 5 from J, leaving 18 bases between them. Germline V gives CDR1 MNHEY, CDR2 SVGAGI. The CDR3 protein is CASSREANTGYGYTF. CDR3 sequence (DNA): TGTGCCAGCAGTCGGGAGGCAAATACGGGGTATGGCTACACCTTC.

The rearrangement uses TRBV2 and TRBJ1-5; a possible D gene is TRBD1 (6 bases). The V gene lost 11 bases and the J gene lost 4 bases, with 21 bases spanning the gap. This CDR3 is 15 amino acids long. Germline-derived CDR1 and CDR2 are SNHLY and FYNNEI. CDR3 in DNA: TGTGCCGCAGCAGGGGAAGCTTCTGGGAATCAGCCCCAGCATTTT. Encoded protein: CAAAGEASGNQPQHF.

The chain joins TRBV10-3 to TRBJ2-1; 10 bases are a match to TRBD2. Germline trimming cut 6 bases from V and 6 bases from J; bases unmatched to any gene: 8. Germline V gene lookup returns CDR1 ENHRY and CDR2 SYGVKD. CDR3 length: 15 residues. In DNA, the CDR3 is TGTGCCATCAGGGGCGGGACTAGCGCCATCAATGAGCAGTTCTTC. It translates to CAIRGGTSAINEQFF.